The 19 T cell receptor beta chains in this list originate from one sample, sequenced in a study of T cells in localized non-small cell lung cancer. Profiled with immunoSEQ multiplex PCR; TCRdb holds only in-frame clones, not every one. The table has around 10,000 clones, 80% to 90% seen once. This sample comprised peripheral blood, obtained before any cancer treatment. These receptors were obtained from a male donor aged 60 or over with stage III lung adenocarcinoma.

The rearrangement uses TRBV6-5 and TRBJ1-3; D unresolved. This CDR3 has 14 amino acids. Germline assignment: CDR1 MNHEY and CDR2 SVGAGI. V lost 8 bases to trimming and J lost 0 bases, with 11 bases between them. CDR3 in amino acids: CASAFQASGNTIYF. CDR3 coding DNA: TGTGCCAGCGCGTTCCAGGCCTCTGGAAACACCATATATTTT.

This rearrangement joins TRBV12-5 to TRBJ2-1; D gene ambiguous. This CDR3 contains 14 residues. Germline CDR1 is LGHNT and CDR2 is FRNRAP. The CDR3 reads CVGRLMSSYNEQFF. The DNA for the CDR3 is TGTGTCGGACGGCTTATGAGCTCCTACAATGAGCAGTTCTTC.

V gene TRBV5-1 combines with J gene TRBJ1-2, with 7 bases fitting TRBD1. Germline-derived CDR1 and CDR2 are SGHRS and YFSETQ. There are 15 residues in the CDR3. V dropped 2 bases and J dropped 3; count of bases not matched to a gene: 7. The CDR3 is CASSLGFGTDYGYTF. The CDR3 region has the DNA TGCGCCAGCAGCTTAGGTTTTGGGACAGACTATGGCTACACCTTC.

The chain links TRBV5-5 to TRBJ1-2; D is uncertain. Trimming took off 0 bases at V and 4 bases at J, with 10 bases between the two ends. Germline loops: CDR1 SGHKS, CDR2 YYEKEE (reference sequence). The CDR3 spans 14 residues. The CDR3: CASSLVEESYGYTF. CDR3 in DNA: TGTGCCAGCAGCTTGGTTGAAGAGTCCTATGGCTACACCTTC.

CDR3 residues: CSVEDRRALHYEQYF. The CDR3 nucleotides read TGCAGCGTTGAAGATCGAAGGGCCCTCCACTACGAGCAGTACTTC. The gene calls are TRBV29-1 and TRBJ2-7; D call uncertain. Germline V gene lookup returns CDR1 SQVTM and CDR2 ANQGSEA. The V and J ends lost 0 bases and 3 bases respectively, with 15 bases between them. The CDR3 consists of 15 residues.

The genes are TRBV27 and TRBJ1-5, with D possibly TRBD1 on 6 matching bases. Deletions cut 2 bases from V and 4 bases from J, with 9 bases between. This CDR3 region has 14 residues. Germline CDR1 reads MNHEY; CDR2 reads SMNVEV (reference sequence). The DNA of the CDR3 is TGTGCCAGCAGTTTAAGACAGGTAAATCAGCCCCAGCATTTT. Amino acid sequence: CASSLRQVNQPQHF.

The genes are TRBV19 and TRBJ2-1; 8 bases are shared with TRBD1. The germline CDR1 and CDR2 sequences are LNHDA and SQIVND (reference sequence). The CDR3 covers 14 residues. V dropped 4 bases and J dropped 2; count of bases not matched to a gene: 1. The CDR3 DNA sequence: TGTGCCAGTAGTAGGACAGGGCCCTACAATGAGCAGTTCTTC. Protein product: CASSRTGPYNEQFF.

The rearrangement uses TRBV5-4 and TRBJ1-5; D remains unclear. The CDR3 extends over 12 amino acids. The V end lost 1 base, the J end lost 9 bases, and 8 bases lay between the germline ends. Germline V gives CDR1 SGHNT, CDR2 YYREEE (reference sequence). CDR3 DNA sequence: TGTGCCAGCAGCTTGCCCCCCGGGCCCCAGCATTTT. Amino acid sequence: CASSLPPGPQHF.

This chain connects TRBV7-9 to TRBJ1-5; 7 bases are shared with TRBD1. CDR1 and CDR2 from the germline V gene are SEHNR and FQNEAQ (reference sequence). CDR3 size: 15 residues. V dropped 11 bases and J dropped 0; count of bases not matched to a gene: 10. The CDR3 coding sequence is TGTGCCGGCGGGGGCAGGGGGAATAGCAATCAGCCCCAGCATTTT. This sequence encodes CAGGGRGNSNQPQHF.

This clone appeared a single time. This chain uses TRBV27 with TRBJ2-1, with D possibly TRBD2 on 6 matching bases. This CDR3 spans 15 amino acids. CDR1 is MNHEY, CDR2 SMNVEV, per germline (reference sequence). Trimming pared 5 bases from V and 2 bases from J, leaving 13 bases between. CDR3: CASSPSVGAYNEQFF. DNA for the CDR3: TGTGCCAGCAGTCCTAGCGTAGGAGCCTACAATGAGCAGTTCTTC.

V and J are TRBV6-6 and TRBJ2-1; D is unclear. The germline CDR1 and CDR2 sequences are MNHNY and SVGAGI (reference sequence). V was clipped by 0 bases and J by 7 bases, with 4 bases between them. The CDR3 is 12 amino acids. Here the CDR3 DNA reads TGTGCCAGCAGTTACTCAGGGAATGAGCAGTTCTTC. Its protein product is CASSYSGNEQFF.

This clone has more than one count but fewer than ten. V and J are TRBV14 and TRBJ1-2, with 11 positions matching TRBD1. The ends lost 0 bases at V and 3 bases at J; junction bases unmatched: 3. In germline, CDR1 is SGHDN, CDR2 FVKESK. The CDR3 runs to 16 residues. CDR3 sequence: CASSQDRTGGHYGYTF. The CDR3 DNA reads as TGTGCCAGCAGCCAAGACCGGACAGGGGGCCACTATGGCTACACCTTC.

The chain is built from TRBV9 and TRBJ2-7, with D possibly TRBD2 on 7 matching bases. The CDR3 is made up of 16 amino acids. From germline, CDR1 is SGDLS and CDR2 YYNGEE. V lost 0 bases, J lost 7 bases, and 20 bases lay in between. The CDR3: CASSVVIDAGAGEQYF. The CDR3 nucleotides are TGTGCCAGCAGCGTAGTGATAGATGCGGGGGCGGGAGAGCAGTACTTC.

This clone came up a few times. The chain links TRBV6-1 to TRBJ2-7; perhaps TRBD1 as D (6 bases). The CDR3 extends over 12 amino acids. Germline CDR1 is MNHNS and CDR2 is SASEGT. V was pared by 6 bases and J by 6 bases, with 12 bases between. The CDR3 here is CASRNRESEQYF. For the CDR3, the DNA is TGTGCCAGCAGGAACAGGGAGAGCGAGCAGTACTTC.

In its sample, this clone was seen once. The gene calls are TRBV5-1 and TRBJ2-5; 14 bases agree with TRBD2. CDR3 size: 16 residues. Germline values: CDR1 SGHRS, CDR2 YFSETQ. Trimming at V came to 4 bases and at J to 2 bases, leaving 4 bases not matched to a gene. DNA of the CDR3: TGCGCCAGCAGCCCCGGGACTAGCGGGGGTCAAGAGACCCAGTACTTC. This translates into CASSPGTSGGQETQYF.

The rearrangement uses TRBV9 and TRBJ1-1, with TRBD1 as a possible D gene (5 bases). The CDR3 runs 14 residues. Germline V gene lookup returns CDR1 SGDLS and CDR2 YYNGEE. V dropped 4 bases and J dropped 4 bases, with 14 bases sitting between them. DNA for the CDR3: TGTGCCAGCAGCCTCGACAGAGCCCCCACTGAAGCTTTCTTT. Its protein is CASSLDRAPTEAFF.

This chain links TRBV6-6 with TRBJ1-5; D gene unclear. CDR1 and CDR2 from the germline V gene are MNHNY and SVGAGI (reference sequence). This CDR3 is 13 amino acids long. The germline V and J ends were trimmed by 6 bases and 0 bases, with 6 bases remaining between them. CDR3 sequence reads: CASSPSSNQPQHF. CDR3 sequence (DNA): TGTGCCAGCAGCCCAAGTAGCAATCAGCCCCAGCATTTT.

The V call is TRBV29-1, the J call TRBJ2-7; D is undetermined. This CDR3 comprises 12 residues. Germline CDR1 is SQVTM and CDR2 is ANQGSEA. V lost 4 bases to trimming and J lost 1 base, with 8 bases between them. The CDR3 reads CSVVGNSYEQYF. CDR3 DNA: TGCAGCGTTGTGGGGAATTCCTACGAGCAGTACTTC.

V gene TRBV7-9 combines with J gene TRBJ2-3; 8 nucleotides match TRBD1. V gave up 4 bases and J gave up 6 bases; unmatched junction bases: 9. The germline V gene has CDR1 SEHNR and CDR2 FQNEAQ (reference sequence). The CDR3 consists of 15 residues. CDR3 residues: CASSSTGGSLDTQYF. Here the CDR3 DNA reads TGTGCCAGCAGCTCAACAGGGGGGAGCTTGGATACGCAGTATTTT.